This passage covers 18 T cell receptor beta chains from one sample sequenced in a study of T cells after yellow fever vaccination. TCRdb itself ran the 5' RACE reads through MiXCR, one entry per CDR3 protein. The repertoire includes about 320,000 distinct CDR3 sequences, approximately 4% of them detected once, and around 19% sits in the top ten. The source was PBMCs, collected 15 days after the yellow fever booster vaccination. These receptors all come from a man aged 18 to 30 who received the YFV17D yellow fever vaccine.

This clonotype was picked up a small number of times. The CDR3: CASNWDRVQETQYF. CDR3 coding DNA: TGTGCCAGCAACTGGGACAGGGTCCAAGAGACCCAGTACTTC. This sequence joins TRBV2 and TRBJ2-5, with 9 bases fitting TRBD1. In germline, CDR1 is SNHLY, CDR2 FYNNEI. The CDR3 covers 14 residues. V trimming: 7 bases; J trimming: 1 base; junction bases outside the gene matches: 4.

The chain recombines TRBV7-2 with TRBJ2-5; a weak D match, TRBD1 (6 bases). V was clipped by 1 base and J by 5 bases, with 8 bases between them. The V gene's germline CDR1 is SGHTA and CDR2 FQGNSA. This CDR3 is 13 amino acids long. CDR3 amino acids: CASSLVQGETQYF. CDR3 coding DNA: TGTGCCAGCAGCTTAGTTCAGGGGGAGACCCAGTACTTC.

This clonotype was seen a few times. This rearrangement joins TRBV10-3 to TRBJ1-3; D call uncertain. The V end was cut by 1 base, the J end by 0 bases, with 7 bases between. Germline V gene data show CDR1 as ENHRY and CDR2 as SYGVKD. The CDR3 has 15 amino acids. The CDR3 is CAISELEGSGNTIYF. The CDR3 region has the DNA TGTGCCATCAGTGAGTTAGAGGGCTCTGGAAACACCATATATTTT.

This clonotype was seen many times. The CDR3 loop reads CASSLVGSETQYF. In nucleotides, the CDR3 is TGTGCCAGCAGCTTAGTAGGGTCGGAGACCCAGTACTTC. The chain carries TRBV7-9 and TRBJ2-5; D unclear. Germline lookup yields CDR1 SEHNR and CDR2 FQNEAQ (reference sequence). The CDR3 is made up of 13 amino acids. Trimming removed 1 base at V and 5 bases at J, with 8 bases between.

The rearrangement uses TRBV15 and TRBJ2-4, with a weak D call TRBD2 (6 bases). CDR1 is LNHNV, CDR2 YYDKDF, per germline (reference sequence). The germline V and J ends were trimmed by 2 bases and 8 bases, with 16 bases remaining between them. The CDR3 consists of 15 residues. The CDR3 region has the DNA TGTGCCACCAGCAGATTGGGACTTTACGGGGACATTCAGTACTTC. Amino acid sequence: CATSRLGLYGDIQYF.

The chain joins TRBV19 to TRBJ2-3; TRBD2 matches at 10 bases. Trimming took 3 bases from V and 6 from J; bases not matched to a gene: 9. The germline V gene has CDR1 LNHDA and CDR2 SQIVND (reference sequence). The length of the CDR3 is 16 residues. CDR3: CASSMPEAGGKDTQYF. In DNA form, the CDR3 reads TGTGCCAGTAGTATGCCGGAAGCGGGGGGGAAGGATACGCAGTATTTT.

This clonotype was detected ten times or more. The chain combines TRBV10-3 with TRBJ2-6; D possibly matches TRBD1 or TRBD2 (5 bases each). The germline CDR1 and CDR2 sequences are ENHRY and SYGVKD. The CDR3 is 16 amino acids. The ends were cut back, 0 bases at V and 3 bases at J, with 9 bases in the middle. CDR3 DNA: TGTGCCATCAGTGAGTCTGGGGGTGGTGGGGCCAACGTCCTGACTTTC. It specifies CAISESGGGGANVLTF.

This clonotype has more than one count but fewer than ten. V usage is TRBV7-8 and J usage is TRBJ1-2; TRBD1 matches 8 bases. The CDR3 contains 14 residues. Per germline, CDR1 SGHVS and CDR2 FQNEAQ. Germline trimming cut 7 bases from V and 3 bases from J; bases unmatched to any gene: 7. The CDR3 reads CASTQGAVDYGYTF. The CDR3 DNA follows: TGTGCCAGCACCCAGGGGGCGGTGGACTATGGCTACACCTTC. Supplemented by reference TRBV7-8 and TRBJ1-2, the full variable domain reads GAGVSQSPRYKVAKRGQDVALRCDPISGHVSLFWYQQALGQGPEFLTYFQNEAQLDKSGLPSDRFFAERPEGSVSTLKIQRTQQEDSAVYLCASTQGAVDYGYTFGSGTRLTVV.

The rearrangement uses TRBV18 and TRBJ1-2; TRBD1 might be the D (5 bases). The CDR3 consists of 12 residues. Germline V CDR1 and CDR2: KGHSH, LQKENI. V shed 1 base and J shed 8 bases, with 8 bases lying between them. The CDR3 bases are TGTGCCAGCTCACCACGGGGGAGAGGCTACACCTTC. Amino acids: CASSPRGRGYTF.

This clonotype was detected only a few times. V usage is TRBV12-3 or TRBV12-4 and J usage is TRBJ1-5, with D tentatively TRBD1 (6 bases). Trimming took 7 bases from V and 5 from J, leaving 18 bases between them. The CDR3 sequence is 15 residues long. CDR3 loop: CASNPNSGVDQPQHF. In nucleotides, the CDR3 is TGTGCCAGCAACCCAAATTCAGGGGTTGATCAGCCCCAGCATTTT.

The V call is TRBV5-1, the J call TRBJ2-1; weak D call: TRBD1 (6 bases). Germline V gene data show CDR1 as SGHRS and CDR2 as YFSETQ. V lost 4 bases and J lost 1, with 12 bases in between. This CDR3 comprises 15 residues. Here the CDR3 DNA reads TGCGCCAGCAGCACCCCAGGGGTATCCTACAATGAGCAGTTCTTC. The encoded protein is CASSTPGVSYNEQFF.

This chain uses TRBV19 with TRBJ1-6; D not certain. CDR1 and CDR2 (germline): LNHDA, SQIVND (reference sequence). The length of the CDR3 is 9 residues. With 11 bases removed from V and 6 bases from J, the gap between germline ends came to 2 bases. CDR3 loop: CACNSPLHF. CDR3 in DNA: TGTGCCTGTAATTCACCCCTCCACTTT.

The sample holds many counts of this clonotype. The chain combines TRBV7-6 with TRBJ2-5, with no clear D. This CDR3 is built from 14 residues. Trimming stripped 0 bases from V and 3 bases from J, with 8 bases between. CDR1 SGHVS and CDR2 FNYEAQ come from the germline V gene. CDR3 sequence: CASSLATSEETQYF. CDR3 DNA sequence: TGTGCCAGCAGCTTAGCCACTTCAGAAGAGACCCAGTACTTC. Based on the CDR3 plus reference TRBV7-6 and TRBJ2-5, the full variable domain is GAGVSQSPRYKVTKRGQDVALRCDPISGHVSLYWYRQALGQGPEFLTYFNYEAQQDKSGLPNDRFSAERPEGSISTLTIQRTEQRDSAMYRCASSLATSEETQYFGPGTRLLVL.

The chain recombines TRBV6-5 with TRBJ1-1; D remains unclear. The CDR3 extends over 15 amino acids. The germline gives CDR1 MNHEY, CDR2 SVGAGI. V lost 0 bases to trimming and J lost 1 base, with 9 bases between them. The CDR3 reads CASSYSKVANTEAFF. The CDR3 DNA reads as TGTGCCAGCAGTTACTCGAAGGTCGCGAACACTGAAGCTTTCTTT.

This clonotype showed up many times. This sequence joins TRBV5-5 and TRBJ2-6; TRBD1 is a possible D gene (6 bases). V dropped 2 bases and J dropped 1 base, with 19 bases sitting between them. The length of the CDR3 is 19 residues. Germline V gene data show CDR1 as SGHKS and CDR2 as YYEKEE (reference sequence). The CDR3 region has the DNA TGTGCCAGCAGCTTATCACCCCACCCTAGGGGGTCTGGGGCCAACGTCCTGACTTTC. Protein: CASSLSPHPRGSGANVLTF.

At least ten counts were recorded for this clonotype. The CDR3 is CASSSSGRTEAFF. CDR3 coding DNA: TGTGCCAGCAGTTCAAGTGGGAGAACTGAAGCTTTCTTT. The rearrangement uses TRBV27 and TRBJ1-1, with unresolved D. The germline V gene has CDR1 MNHEY and CDR2 SMNVEV (reference sequence). The CDR3 has 13 amino acids. Trimming cost V 4 bases and J 5 bases, with 11 bases left between them.

This clonotype was seen more than once but under ten times. The chain combines TRBV6-5 with TRBJ1-1; D uncertain. This CDR3 is 14 amino acids long. Germline-derived CDR1 and CDR2 are MNHEY and SVGAGI. The V end was cut by 5 bases, the J end by 0 bases, with 10 bases between. The CDR3 coding sequence is TGTGCCAGCAGTGCGACACCCATGAACACTGAAGCTTTCTTT. Its translation is CASSATPMNTEAFF.

J is TRBJ2-5 and V is TRBV7-2; D is uncertain. The CDR3 loop spans 15 amino acids. Germline values: CDR1 SGHTA, CDR2 FQGNSA. The V end was cut by 1 base, the J end by 5 bases, with 14 bases between. Written as DNA, the CDR3 is TGTGCCAGCAGCTTAGTACCCCCACCCGGGGAGACCCAGTACTTC. Amino acids: CASSLVPPPGETQYF.